This record concerns one T cell receptor beta chain sequence. This CDR3 comprises 14 residues. Germline V gene data show CDR1 as MGHDK and CDR2 as SYGVNS. V dropped 6 bases and J dropped 5; count of bases not matched to a gene: 7. Per the original data handling: It was from reference gene primer amplification that nucleated cell counts were estimated. Data came from immunoSEQ multiplex PCR; TCRdb stores just in-frame clones and leaves some out. V and J calls and clone size are copied from that table; D and trimming were computed from the DNA. The sample has about 200,000 clones, around 87% seen once. The data derive from a study of blood T cell repertoires in COVID-19. On the study more broadly: T cells, B-cell-depleted T cells, or PBMCs supplied cDNA or gDNA.

A Seattle source enrolled patients during active infection and followed them longitudinally. Source material: peripheral blood. This sequence joins TRBV25-1 and TRBJ1-1, with 9 bases identical to TRBD1. The receptor comes from a woman in her fifties or sixties with COVID-19, enrolled during active disease. Here the CDR3 reads CASRQTGGITEAFF. The CDR3 region has the DNA TGTGCCAGCAGGCAGACAGGGGGGATTACTGAAGCTTTCTTT. Combining the CDR3 with reference TRBV25-1 and TRBJ1-1 gives the whole variable domain EADIYQTPRYLVIGTGKKITLECSQTMGHDKMYWYQQDPGMELHLIHYSYGVNSTEKGDLSSESTVSRIRTEHFPLTLESARPSHTSQYLCASRQTGGITEAFFGQGTRLTVV.